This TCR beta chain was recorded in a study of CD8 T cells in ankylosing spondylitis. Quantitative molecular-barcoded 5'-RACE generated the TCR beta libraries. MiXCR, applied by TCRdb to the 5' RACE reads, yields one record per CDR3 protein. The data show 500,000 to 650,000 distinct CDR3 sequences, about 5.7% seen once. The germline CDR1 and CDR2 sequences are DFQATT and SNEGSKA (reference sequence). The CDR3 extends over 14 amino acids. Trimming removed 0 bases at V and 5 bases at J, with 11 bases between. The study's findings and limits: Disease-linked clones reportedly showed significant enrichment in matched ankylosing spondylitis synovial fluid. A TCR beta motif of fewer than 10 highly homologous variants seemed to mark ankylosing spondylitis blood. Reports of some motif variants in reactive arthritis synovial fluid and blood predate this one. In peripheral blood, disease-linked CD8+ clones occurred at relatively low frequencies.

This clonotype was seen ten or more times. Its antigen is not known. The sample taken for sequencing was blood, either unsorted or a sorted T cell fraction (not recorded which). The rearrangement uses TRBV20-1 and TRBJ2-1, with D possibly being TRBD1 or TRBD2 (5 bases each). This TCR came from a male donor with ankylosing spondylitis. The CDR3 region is CSARDRGRNNEQFF. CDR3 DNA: TGCAGTGCTAGAGATCGGGGCCGAAACAATGAGCAGTTCTTC.